This TCR beta chain emerged from a study of blood T cell repertoires in COVID-19. Study-level background: Italy, Spain and the United States were the sources of the convalescent and acute COVID-19 samples. Sources were T cells, B-cell-depleted T cells, or PBMCs; the material itself was cDNA or gDNA.

In the study's own analysis: Amplification with reference gene primers provided the estimates of nucleated cell counts. The table came from immunoSEQ multiplex PCR; TCRdb's copy has only in-frame clones and leaves some out. D and trimming were read from the DNA, whereas the V and J calls and clone size are those reported in that table. The data show approximately 260,000 clones, 65% to 85% seen once. The sample was peripheral blood. This receptor was identified in a woman between 35 and 50 years old with active or convalescent COVID-19.

CDR3 nucleotides: TGTGCCAGCAGTGAAGCGCTCAGCAGGCGGGGGAATTTCGAGCAGTACTTC. Translated: CASSEALSRRGNFEQYF. The chain carries TRBV6-1 and TRBJ2-7; 7 nucleotides line up with TRBD2. The CDR3 extends over 17 amino acids. Germline assignment: CDR1 MNHNS and CDR2 SASEGT. J gave up 6 bases and V 0 bases, and 14 bases lay outside the gene matches.